The source of this T cell receptor beta chain is a study of T cells after yellow fever vaccination. TCRdb processed the 5' RACE reads anew with MiXCR; each CDR3 protein has one entry. The table includes 300,000 to 400,000 distinct CDR3 sequences, about an eighth detected once. This CDR3 contains 15 residues. The germline V gene has CDR1 KGHSH and CDR2 LQKENI. V shed 2 bases, J shed 5 bases, and the junction held 7 bases outside the gene matches. Sequences were derived from CD4+ T cells sorted from PBMCs, sampled 15 days after the yellow fever booster vaccination. This chain links TRBV18 with TRBJ2-7, with TRBD1 identical over 9 bases. This receptor was identified in a man aged 18 to 30 who received the YFV17D yellow fever vaccine. This chain's CDR3 is CASSPNTGGANEQYV. The CDR3 nucleotides read TGTGCCAGCTCACCAAACACAGGGGGCGCGAACGAGCAGTACGTC.